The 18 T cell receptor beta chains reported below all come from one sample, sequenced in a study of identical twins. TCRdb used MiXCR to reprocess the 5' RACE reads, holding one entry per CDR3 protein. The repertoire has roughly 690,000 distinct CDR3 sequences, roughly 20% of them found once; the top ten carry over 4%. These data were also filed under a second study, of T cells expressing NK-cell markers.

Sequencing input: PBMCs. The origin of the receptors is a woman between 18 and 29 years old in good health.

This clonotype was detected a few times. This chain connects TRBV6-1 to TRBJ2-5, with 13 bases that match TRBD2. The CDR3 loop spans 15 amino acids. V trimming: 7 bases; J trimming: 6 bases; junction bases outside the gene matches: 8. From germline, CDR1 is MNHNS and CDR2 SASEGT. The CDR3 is CASTQTSGGSKTQYF. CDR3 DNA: TGTGCCAGCACTCAGACTAGCGGGGGGTCAAAGACCCAGTACTTC.

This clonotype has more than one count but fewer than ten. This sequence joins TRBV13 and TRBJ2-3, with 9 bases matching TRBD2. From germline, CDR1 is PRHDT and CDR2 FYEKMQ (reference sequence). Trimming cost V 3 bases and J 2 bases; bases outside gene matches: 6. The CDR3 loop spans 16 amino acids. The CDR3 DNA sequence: TGTGCCAGCAGCTTGCGGGGGGGGGTCATCACAGATACGCAGTATTTT. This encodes CASSLRGGVITDTQYF. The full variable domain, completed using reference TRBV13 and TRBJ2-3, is AAGVIQSPRHLIKEKRETATLKCYPIPRHDTVYWYQQGPGQDPQFLISFYEKMQSDKGSIPDRFSAQQFSDYHSELNMSSLELGDSALYFCASSLRGGVITDTQYFGPGTRLTVL.

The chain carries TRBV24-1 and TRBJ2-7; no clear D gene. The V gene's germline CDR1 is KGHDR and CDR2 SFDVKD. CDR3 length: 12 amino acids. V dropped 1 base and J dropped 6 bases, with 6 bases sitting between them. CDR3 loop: CATSDFKGEQYF. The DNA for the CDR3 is TGTGCCACCAGTGATTTCAAGGGCGAGCAGTACTTC.

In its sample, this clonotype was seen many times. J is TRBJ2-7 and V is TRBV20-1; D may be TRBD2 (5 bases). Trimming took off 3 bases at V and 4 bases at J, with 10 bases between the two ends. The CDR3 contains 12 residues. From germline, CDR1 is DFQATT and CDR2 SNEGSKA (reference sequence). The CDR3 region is CSASAGLYEQYF. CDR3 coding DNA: TGCAGTGCTAGTGCGGGCCTATACGAGCAGTACTTC.

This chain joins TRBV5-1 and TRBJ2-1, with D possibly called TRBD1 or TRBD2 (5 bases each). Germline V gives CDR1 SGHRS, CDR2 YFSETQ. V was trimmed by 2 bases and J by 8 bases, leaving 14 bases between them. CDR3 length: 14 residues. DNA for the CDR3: TGCGCCAGCAGCTTATTGCTGGGGGTCGATGAGCAGTTCTTC. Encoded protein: CASSLLLGVDEQFF. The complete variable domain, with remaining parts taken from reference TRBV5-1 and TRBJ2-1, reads KAGVTQTPRYLIKTRGQQVTLSCSPISGHRSVSWYQQTPGQGLQFLFEYFSETQRNKGNFPGRFSGRQFSNSRSEMNVSTLELGDSALYLCASSLLLGVDEQFFGPGTRLTVL.

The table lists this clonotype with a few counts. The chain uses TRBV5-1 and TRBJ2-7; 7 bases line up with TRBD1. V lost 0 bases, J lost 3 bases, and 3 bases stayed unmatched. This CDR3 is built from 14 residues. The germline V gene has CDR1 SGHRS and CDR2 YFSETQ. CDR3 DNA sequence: TGCGCCAGCAGCTTGGAGGGACAGTTCTACGAGCAGTACTTC. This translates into CASSLEGQFYEQYF.

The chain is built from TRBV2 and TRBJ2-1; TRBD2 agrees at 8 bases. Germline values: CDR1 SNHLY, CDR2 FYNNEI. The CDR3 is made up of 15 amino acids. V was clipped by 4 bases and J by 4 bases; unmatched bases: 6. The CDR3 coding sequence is TGTGCCAGCAGTGGAAACCGGGGGGGTTACAATGAGCAGTTCTTC. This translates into CASSGNRGGYNEQFF.

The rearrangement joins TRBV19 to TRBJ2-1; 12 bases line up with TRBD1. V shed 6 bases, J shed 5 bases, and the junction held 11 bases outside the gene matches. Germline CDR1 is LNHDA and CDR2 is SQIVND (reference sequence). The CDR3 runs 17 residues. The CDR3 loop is CASRHRRGQGADNEQFF. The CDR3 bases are TGTGCCAGTAGACATAGGAGGGGACAGGGGGCCGACAATGAGCAGTTCTTC.

Here the CDR3 reads CSARGESSYNSPLHF. The CDR3 DNA follows: TGCAGTGCTAGAGGAGAGAGCTCCTATAATTCACCCCTCCACTTT. This chain links TRBV20-1 with TRBJ1-6; D gene unclear. The CDR3 spans 15 residues. With 1 base removed from V and 0 bases from J, the gap between germline ends came to 7 bases. CDR1 DFQATT and CDR2 SNEGSKA come from the germline V gene (reference sequence).

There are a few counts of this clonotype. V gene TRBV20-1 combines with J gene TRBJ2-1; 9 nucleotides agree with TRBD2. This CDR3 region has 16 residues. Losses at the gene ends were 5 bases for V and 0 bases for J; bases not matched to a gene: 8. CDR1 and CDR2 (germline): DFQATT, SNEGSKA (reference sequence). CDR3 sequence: CSAVYPSGASYNEQFF. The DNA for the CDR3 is TGCAGTGCTGTATACCCTAGCGGGGCCTCCTACAATGAGCAGTTCTTC.

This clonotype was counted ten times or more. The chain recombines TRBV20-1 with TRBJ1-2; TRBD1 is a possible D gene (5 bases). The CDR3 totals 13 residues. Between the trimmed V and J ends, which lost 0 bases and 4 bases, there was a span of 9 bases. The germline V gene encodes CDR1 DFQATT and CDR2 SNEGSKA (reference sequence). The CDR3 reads CSARDQDSYGYTF. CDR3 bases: TGCAGTGCTAGAGACCAAGACAGCTATGGCTACACCTTC.

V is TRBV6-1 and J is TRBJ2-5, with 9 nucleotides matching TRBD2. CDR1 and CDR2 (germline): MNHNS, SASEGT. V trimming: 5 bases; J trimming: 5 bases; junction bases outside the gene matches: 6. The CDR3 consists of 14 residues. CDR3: CASSPSGVWETQYF. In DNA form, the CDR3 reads TGTGCCAGCAGTCCTAGCGGGGTGTGGGAGACCCAGTACTTC.

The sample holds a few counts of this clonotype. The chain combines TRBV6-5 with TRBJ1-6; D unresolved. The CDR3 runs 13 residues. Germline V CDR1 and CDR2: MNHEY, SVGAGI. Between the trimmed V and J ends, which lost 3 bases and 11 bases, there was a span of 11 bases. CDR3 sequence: CASSYGGSAPLHF. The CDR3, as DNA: TGTGCCAGCAGTTATGGAGGGTCAGCACCCCTCCACTTT.

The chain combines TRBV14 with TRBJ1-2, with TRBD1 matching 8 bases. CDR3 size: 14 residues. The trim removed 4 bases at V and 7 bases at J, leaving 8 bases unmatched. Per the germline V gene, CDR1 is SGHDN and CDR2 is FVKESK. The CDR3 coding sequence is TGTGCCAGCAGCCCCCTAGACAGGGGAAGTGGCTACACCTTC. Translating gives CASSPLDRGSGYTF.

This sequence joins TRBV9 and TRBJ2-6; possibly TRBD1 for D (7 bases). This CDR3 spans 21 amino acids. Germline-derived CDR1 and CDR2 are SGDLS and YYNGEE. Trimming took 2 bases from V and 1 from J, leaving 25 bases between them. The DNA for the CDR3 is TGTGCCAGCAGCGTGACAGGGAGGACCCAAACTCCAGAATCTGGGGCCAACGTCCTGACTTTC. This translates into CASSVTGRTQTPESGANVLTF.

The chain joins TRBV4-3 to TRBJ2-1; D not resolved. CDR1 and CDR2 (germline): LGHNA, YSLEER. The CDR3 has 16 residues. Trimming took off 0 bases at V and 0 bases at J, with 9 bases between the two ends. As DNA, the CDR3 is TGCGCCAGCAGCCAAGACGGTCTAGGCTCCTACAATGAGCAGTTCTTC. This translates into CASSQDGLGSYNEQFF.

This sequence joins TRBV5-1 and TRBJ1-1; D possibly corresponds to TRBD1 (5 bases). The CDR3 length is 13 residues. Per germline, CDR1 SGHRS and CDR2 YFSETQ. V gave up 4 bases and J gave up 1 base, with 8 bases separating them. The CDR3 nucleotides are TGCGCCAGCAGCATTGACAGGAACACTGAAGCTTTCTTT. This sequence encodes CASSIDRNTEAFF. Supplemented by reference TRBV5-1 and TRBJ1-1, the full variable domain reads KAGVTQTPRYLIKTRGQQVTLSCSPISGHRSVSWYQQTPGQGLQFLFEYFSETQRNKGNFPGRFSGRQFSNSRSEMNVSTLELGDSALYLCASSIDRNTEAFFGQGTRLTVV.

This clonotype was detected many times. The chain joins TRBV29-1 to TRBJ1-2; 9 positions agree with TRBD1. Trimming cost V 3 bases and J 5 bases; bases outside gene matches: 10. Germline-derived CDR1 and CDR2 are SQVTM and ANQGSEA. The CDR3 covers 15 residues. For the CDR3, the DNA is TGCAGCGTTGAGGTACCGGGACAGGGTGATTATGGCTACACCTTC. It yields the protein CSVEVPGQGDYGYTF. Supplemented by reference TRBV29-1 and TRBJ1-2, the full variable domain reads SAVISQKPSRDICQRGTSLTIQCQVDSQVTMMFWYRQQPGQSLTLIATANQGSEATYESGFVIDKFPISRPNLTFSTLTVSNMSPEDSSIYLCSVEVPGQGDYGYTFGSGTRLTVV.